This T cell receptor beta chain originates from a study of blood T cell repertoires in COVID-19. About the study: Acute and convalescent COVID-19 samples came from the United States, Italy and Spain. T cells, B-cell-depleted T cells, or PBMCs provided the cDNA or gDNA that served as material.

In its sample, this clone was seen a few times. In the authors' workflow: Nucleated cell number was recorded as an estimate derived from reference gene primer amplification. Libraries were prepared by immunoSEQ multiplex PCR; TCRdb keeps only in-frame clonotypes and omits some of them. The V and J calls and clone size are taken from that table; D and trimming were inferred from the DNA. This table holds under 80,000 clones, roughly 92% found once. The germline V gene encodes CDR1 MGHRA and CDR2 YSYEKL. Deletions cut 0 bases from V and 0 bases from J, with 9 bases between. The length of the CDR3 is 16 residues.

The chain combines TRBV4-1 with TRBJ1-5, with unresolved D. The origin of this receptor is a human donor in a cohort sampled during active COVID-19. The material sequenced was peripheral blood. CDR3 nucleotides: TGCGCCAGCAGCCAAGATCATGGGCGTAGCAATCAGCCCCAGCATTTT. As protein: CASSQDHGRSNQPQHF.